This T cell receptor (beta chain) appears in the sequencing data of a study of regulatory T cells in long-lasting Graves disease. This clonotype was seen many times. V was shortened by 5 bases and J by 2 bases, with 8 bases between the two germline ends. CDR1 SNHLY and CDR2 FYNNEI come from the germline V gene. The CDR3 consists of 13 residues. Time point specified: newly diagnosed GD, antithyroid drugs for less than 3 months. RNA extracted from PBMCs served as the sequencing template. The authors built TCR beta libraries using iRepertoire HTBI primers and Arm-PCR of CDR3 regions. TCRdb re-called the multiplex PCR reads through MiXCR, storing one row per CDR3 protein. Here the sample spans around 360,000 distinct CDR3 sequences, 15% to 20% being singletons. Another study also made use of these data, one on T cells in Graves' hyperthyroidism and ophthalmopathy. From that study: RT-PCR in the first round (using the HTBI primer set) targeted the TCR CDR3.

The TCR sequence derives from a woman under 30 with Graves disease. The sequences come from peripheral blood mononuclear cells (PBMCs), collected at new diagnosis, from a patient treated with antithyroid drugs. V and J are TRBV2 and TRBJ2-3; perhaps TRBD1 as D (6 bases). CDR3 region: CASSTGITDTQYF. CDR3 in DNA: TGTGCCAGCAGTACAGGGATCACAGATACGCAGTATTTT.